This T cell receptor (beta chain) was captured by sequencing in a study of technical replicates of blood from a handful of donors. The germline CDR1 and CDR2 sequences are LNHDA and SQIVND (reference sequence). The length of the CDR3 is 15 residues. After removal of 3 bases from V and 6 bases from J, the junction contained 10 bases not matched to a gene. The method was immunoSEQ multiplex PCR; TCRdb's version includes in-frame clones alone and lacks a portion of them. Of around 61,000 clones in the sample, roughly 97% were seen once. The TCR comes from a human donor in good health. The chain joins TRBV19 to TRBJ1-2, with 7 bases lining up with TRBD1. The sequencing sample was made of T cells isolated from PBMCs. This CDR3 is CASSMSDRSRHGYTF. The DNA of the CDR3 is TGTGCCAGTAGTATGTCGGACAGGAGTAGACATGGCTACACCTTC.